Listed here are 2 T cell receptor beta chains from one sample, sequenced in a study of blood T cell repertoires in COVID-19. This table comes from immunoSEQ multiplex PCR, and its TCRdb copy is limited to in-frame clones, with some not included. The data contain approximately 230,000 clones, roughly three quarters of them singletons. The specimen was peripheral blood. The origin of the receptors is a woman aged 40-49 years with active or convalescent COVID-19.

This chain uses TRBV7-9 with TRBJ2-3; 10 nucleotides align to TRBD2. The length of the CDR3 is 15 residues. The germline V gene has CDR1 SEHNR and CDR2 FQNEAQ (reference sequence). With 5 bases clipped from V and 1 base from J, the junction kept 3 bases outside the gene matches. The CDR3 DNA is TGTGCCAGCAGCCCTAGCGGGGGACGCACAGATACGCAGTATTTT. It translates to CASSPSGGRTDTQYF.

The chain is built from TRBV2 and TRBJ2-2; no clear D gene. Germline-derived CDR1 and CDR2 are SNHLY and FYNNEI. The V end lost 6 bases, the J end lost 6 bases, and 8 bases lay between the germline ends. The CDR3 has 12 residues. CDR3 bases: TGTGCCAGCAGATCGGAGTCCGGGGAGCTGTTTTTT. It is translated as CASRSESGELFF.